A few counts support the clone carrying this TCR beta chain. This specimen belongs to a study of early T cells in non-severe SARS-CoV-2 infection. Using its own MiXCR run on the 5' RACE reads, TCRdb lists one record per CDR3 protein. The sample carries some 70,000 distinct CDR3 sequences, 12% recorded once. Sequenced material: whole blood. The receptor comes from an adult who was a healthcare worker with PCR-confirmed SARS-CoV-2 infection or an uninfected control (not recorded which).

As DNA, the CDR3 is TGTGCCAGCAGCCTTAGCCCCGATACGCAGTATTTT. Encoded protein: CASSLSPDTQYF. The gene calls are TRBV13 and TRBJ2-3; D is unclear. The CDR3 has 12 amino acids. Germline lookup yields CDR1 PRHDT and CDR2 FYEKMQ (reference sequence). V dropped 5 bases and J dropped 6 bases, with 9 bases sitting between them.